These T cell receptor beta chains were read from a single sample in a study of blood T cell repertoires in COVID-19. Only in-frame clones appear in the TCRdb table, and some are missing; sequencing was by immunoSEQ multiplex PCR. The data show 180,000 or so clones, with roughly nine tenths seen just once and approximately 11% held by the top ten. The sample was peripheral blood. These TCRs come from a woman in her sixties with COVID-19, enrolled during active disease. Each CDR3 is given with its conserved first and last residue. The order of the fields is CDR3 protein, J gene, V gene, D gene. A D gene is named only where the DNA matches it firmly.

CASSGQGNTIYF,TRBJ1-3,TRBV2,NA
CASSLFARADYGYTF,TRBJ1-2,TRBV5-4,NA
CASRSGQQETQYF,TRBJ2-5,TRBV19,TRBD1
CASSYDGGFRAEAFF,TRBJ1-1,TRBV6-2/TRBV6-3,NA
CASSLPPPSSSYEQYF,TRBJ2-7,TRBV7-2,NA
CASRGEAVNTEAFF,TRBJ1-1,TRBV11-2,NA
CASSSEAFSYNEQFF,TRBJ2-1,TRBV11-3,NA
CASSDPGTAYEQYF,TRBJ2-7,TRBV10-1,NA
CASSLAGARGEAFF,TRBJ1-1,TRBV5-1,NA
CASSLTGTGGNEQYF,TRBJ2-7,TRBV7-9,TRBD1
CASSFYFPYEQYF,TRBJ2-7,TRBV11-3,NA
CASSGPGQGGQPQHF,TRBJ1-5,TRBV21-1,NA
CASSVARGGRGTDTQYF,TRBJ2-3,TRBV9,TRBD2
CAISESTGPYEQYF,TRBJ2-7,TRBV10-3,NA
CASSYRQGYEKLFF,TRBJ1-4,TRBV6-6,NA
CASSPQGGNSPLHF,TRBJ1-6,TRBV7-3,NA
CATSRDGNTEAFF,TRBJ1-1,TRBV15,NA
CATSGVAGVGELFF,TRBJ2-2,TRBV24-1,TRBD2
CASSPGLGGTDTQYF,TRBJ2-3,TRBV5-1,TRBD2
CASSFRTSGRWETQYF,TRBJ2-5,TRBV7-9,TRBD2
CASSQEIWLEQFF,TRBJ2-1,TRBV4-1,NA
CASSLGPGLDTEAFF,TRBJ1-1,TRBV11-3,NA
CASSLVISAAYEQYF,TRBJ2-7,TRBV7-2,NA
CATSRDGLAGAQFF,TRBJ2-1,TRBV15,TRBD2
CASSIDTSWAGGYTF,TRBJ1-2,TRBV19,NA
CAISESTAGGGKTEAFF,TRBJ1-1,TRBV10-3,TRBD1
CAWNRLKRTEAFF,TRBJ1-1,TRBV30,NA
CASSPTGGSTEAFF,TRBJ1-1,TRBV3-1/TRBV3-2,TRBD1
CASSGQGLYGYTF,TRBJ1-2,TRBV11-2,TRBD1
CATSKRQGDGYTF,TRBJ1-2,TRBV15,TRBD1
CASSTPGGQATEAFF,TRBJ1-1,TRBV28,NA
CASRTSVNEQFF,TRBJ2-1,TRBV19,TRBD2
CASSFTVYNEQFF,TRBJ2-1,TRBV6-2/TRBV6-3,NA
CAISERQGGTSGKNIQYF,TRBJ2-4,TRBV10-3,TRBD2
CASSRTDLSLNNEQFF,TRBJ2-1,TRBV4-2,NA
CASSEEPYFTEAFF,TRBJ1-1,TRBV6-1,NA
CASSFPTRANEQFF,TRBJ2-1,TRBV11-3,NA
CASSEKLAGFYNEQFF,TRBJ2-1,TRBV10-1,TRBD2
CASKGSGGLNYGYTF,TRBJ1-2,TRBV5-1,TRBD1
CASSLGLVEKLFF,TRBJ1-4,TRBV12-3/TRBV12-4,NA
CASSNTGTSNQPQHF,TRBJ1-5,TRBV7-9,NA
CAAGPSSYEQYF,TRBJ2-7,TRBV25-1,NA